One T cell receptor beta chain is described in this entry. These data belong to a study of cytomegalovirus exposure and HLA in healthy donors. The CDR3 runs to 15 residues. V lost 5 bases to trimming and J lost 2 bases; unmatched junction nucleotides: 9. CDR1 MNHEY and CDR2 SMNVEV come from the germline V gene (reference sequence). Clones were sequenced by immunoSEQ multiplex PCR, and TCRdb holds only the in-frame ones, with some missing. The sample has roughly 250,000 clones; just under 90% are singletons. The V and J genes are TRBV27 and TRBJ2-7; 7 positions agree with TRBD1. Sequencing used PBMCs. This TCR derives from a man younger than 30 in good health and CMV-seronegative. The CDR3 DNA sequence: TGTGCCAGCAGTCTCGTCGGGACAGAGACCTACGAGCAGTACTTC. It is translated as CASSLVGTETYEQYF.